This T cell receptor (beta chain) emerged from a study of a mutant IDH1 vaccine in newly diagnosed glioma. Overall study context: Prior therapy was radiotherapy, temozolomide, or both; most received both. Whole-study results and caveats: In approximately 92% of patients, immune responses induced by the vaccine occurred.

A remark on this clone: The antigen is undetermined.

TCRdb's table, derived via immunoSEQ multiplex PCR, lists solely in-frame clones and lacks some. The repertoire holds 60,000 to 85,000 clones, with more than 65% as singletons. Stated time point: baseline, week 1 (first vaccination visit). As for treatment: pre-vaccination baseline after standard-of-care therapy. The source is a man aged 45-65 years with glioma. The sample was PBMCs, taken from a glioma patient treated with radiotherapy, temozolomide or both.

In DNA form, the CDR3 reads TGCACAGTCCCGGGACAGGGAGGGACTAATGAAAAACTGTTTTTT. It translates to CTVPGQGGTNEKLFF. This rearrangement joins TRBV1 to TRBJ1-4; TRBD1, as called in the table, went unchecked against the DNA. TRBV1 is flagged as a pseudogene. The CDR3 spans 15 residues.